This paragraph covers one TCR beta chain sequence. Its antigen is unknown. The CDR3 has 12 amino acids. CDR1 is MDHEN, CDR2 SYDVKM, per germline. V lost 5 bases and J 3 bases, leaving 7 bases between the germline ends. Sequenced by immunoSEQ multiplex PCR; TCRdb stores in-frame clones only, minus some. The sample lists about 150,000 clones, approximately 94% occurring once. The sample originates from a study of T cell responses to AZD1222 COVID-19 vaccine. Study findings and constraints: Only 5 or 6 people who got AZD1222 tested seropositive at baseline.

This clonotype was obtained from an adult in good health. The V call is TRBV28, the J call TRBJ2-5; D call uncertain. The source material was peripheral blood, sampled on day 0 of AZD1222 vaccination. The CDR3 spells CASSPNKETQYF. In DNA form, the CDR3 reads TGTGCCAGCAGTCCCAATAAAGAGACCCAGTACTTC.